This TCR beta chain was sequenced during a study of cytomegalovirus exposure and HLA in healthy donors. Study details: Of several hundred genotyped donors, 81% clustered with self-reported Caucasian donors.

On this clone: Its antigen remains unidentified.

Regarding the study as a whole: According to the study, roughly 160 TCR beta chains were cytomegalovirus-associated. Sequences of the TCR beta chain were said to predict the HLA-A and HLA-B alleles of most subjects accurately. In a later analysis, TCR beta V- and J-gene trimming showed a link to a missense DCLRE1C variant.

A multiplex PCR was run with 60 Vbeta primers and 13 Jbeta primers. Profiling relied on immunoSEQ multiplex PCR, and the TCRdb table lists in-frame clones only, not all of them. This table holds around 67,000 clones, approximately 58% found once. The CDR3 runs 16 residues. The V and J ends lost 5 bases and 5 bases, in that order; junction bases with no gene match: 15. Germline-derived CDR1 and CDR2 are SEHNR and FQNEAQ (reference sequence). The V gene is TRBV7-9, the J gene TRBJ2-7, with TRBD2 matching 7 bases. The sequenced sample consisted of PBMCs. The receptor was derived from a woman aged 45 to 65 in good health and CMV-seronegative. The CDR3 coding sequence is TGTGCCAGCAGCGCCCCAACCGGGGCGGGAGAGCACGAGCAGTACTTC. Its protein is CASSAPTGAGEHEQYF.